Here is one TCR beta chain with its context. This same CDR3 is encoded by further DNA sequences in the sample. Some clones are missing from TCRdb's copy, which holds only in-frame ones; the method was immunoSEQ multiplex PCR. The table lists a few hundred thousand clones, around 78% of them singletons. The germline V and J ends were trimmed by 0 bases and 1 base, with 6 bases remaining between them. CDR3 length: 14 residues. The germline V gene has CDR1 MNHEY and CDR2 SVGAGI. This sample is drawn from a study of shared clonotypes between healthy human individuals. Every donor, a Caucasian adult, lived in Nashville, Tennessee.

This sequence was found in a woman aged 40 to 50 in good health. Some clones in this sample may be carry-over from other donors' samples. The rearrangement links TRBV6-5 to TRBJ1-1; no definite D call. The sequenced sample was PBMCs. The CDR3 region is CASSYSGGNTEAFF. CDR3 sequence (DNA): TGTGCCAGCAGTTACTCGGGCGGGAACACTGAAGCTTTCTTT.